The rows below give T cell receptor beta chains drawn from one sample of a study of graft-versus-host responses after intestinal transplantation. These receptors' targets are unknown. Method: immunoSEQ multiplex PCR; TCRdb's copy keeps in-frame clones and lacks some. The sample gives some 82,000 clones, around 90% of which show up once; around 8.6% is in the top ten. This sample comprised unstimulated CD8+ T cells sorted from spleen or lymph node cells, obtained before transplant. These receptors were collected from a human donor who was the organ donor for an intestinal transplant. Each CDR3 is given with its conserved first and last residue. D genes are given only for firm matches. Rows give clone size only sometimes, using once, few, many, or a class for an expanded clone.

j_gene,abundance,d_gene,v_gene,CDR3aa,CDR3nt
TRBJ2-7,few,-,TRBV6-1,CASSEGFGTKPYEQYF,TGTGCCAGCAGTGAAGGGTTTGGGACAAAGCCGTACGAGCAGTACTTC
TRBJ1-6,-,-,TRBV28,CASSFWFEGSPLHF,TGTGCCAGCAGTTTTTGGTTTGAGGGGTCACCCCTCCACTTT
TRBJ2-7,-,-,TRBV27,CASSWTNSYEQYF,TGTGCCAGCAGTTGGACTAACTCCTACGAGCAGTACTTC
TRBJ1-6,-,-,TRBV27,CASSLSAPGTYNSPLHF,TGTGCCAGCAGTCTCTCAGCCCCCGGGACCTATAATTCACCCCTCCACTTT
TRBJ1-3,-,-,TRBV7-6,CASSRTESGNTIYF,TGTGCCAGCAGCAGAACAGAGTCTGGAAACACCATATATTTT
TRBJ2-7,-,-,TRBV27,CASSLSAGAYEQYF,TGTGCCAGCAGTTTATCGGCAGGGGCCTACGAGCAGTACTTC
TRBJ1-2,-,-,TRBV4-1,CASSPGWGANYGYTF,TGCGCCAGCAGCCCCGGGTGGGGGGCAAACTATGGCTACACCTTC
TRBJ2-5,-,TRBD2,TRBV28,CASSSEMGGETQYF,TGTGCCAGCAGTTCCGAGATGGGAGGGGAGACCCAGTACTTC
TRBJ1-2,-,-,TRBV4-1,CASSQETTSHREGGYTF,TGCGCCAGCAGCCAAGAAACTACTTCCCACAGGGAGGGTGGCTACACCTTC
TRBJ1-3,once,-,TRBV27,CASSLGSGNTIYF,TGTGCCAGCAGTTTAGGGTCTGGAAACACCATATATTTT
TRBJ2-1,-,TRBD2,TRBV28,CASNGGTSEDNEQFF,TGTGCCAGCAACGGCGGGACTAGCGAAGACAATGAGCAGTTCTTC
TRBJ1-3,-,-,TRBV7-6,CASTPLTPPDSGNTIYF,TGTGCCAGCACCCCACTTACCCCGCCCGACTCTGGAAACACCATATATTTT
TRBJ2-3,-,TRBD2,TRBV7-9,CASSRLAGALNVDTQYF,TGTGCCAGCAGCAGACTAGCGGGGGCCCTCAACGTTGATACGCAGTATTTT
TRBJ1-5,-,-,TRBV7-8,CASSLVYDWGGQPQHF,TGTGCCAGCAGCTTAGTTTATGATTGGGGCGGGCAGCCCCAGCATTTT
TRBJ1-1,-,-,TRBV18,CASSPWGVSTEAFF,TGTGCCAGCTCCCCATGGGGAGTAAGCACTGAAGCTTTCTTT
TRBJ2-3,-,TRBD2,TRBV28,CASSQAGGPLTDTQYF,TGTGCCAGCAGCCAAGCGGGGGGGCCCCTCACAGATACGCAGTATTTT
TRBJ1-5,-,-,TRBV9,CASSVGWGGNQPQHF,TGTGCCAGCAGCGTAGGATGGGGTGGAAATCAGCCCCAGCATTTT
TRBJ1-1,-,-,TRBV4-2,CASSQGTGMNTEAFF,TGTGCCAGCAGCCAAGGGACGGGAATGAACACTGAAGCTTTCTTT
TRBJ2-5,-,-,TRBV27,CASRGFGGQGETQYF,TGTGCCAGCCGTGGATTCGGGGGGCAAGGGGAGACCCAGTACTTC
TRBJ1-4,few,-,TRBV6-4,CASSETGGTAEKLFF,TGTGCCAGCAGCGAAACGGGAGGAACTGCTGAAAAACTGTTTTTT
TRBJ2-7,-,-,TRBV6-1,CASSPYPTGNYEQYF,TGTGCCAGCAGCCCATACCCTACAGGAAACTACGAGCAGTACTTC
TRBJ1-3,-,-,TRBV7-9,CASSSLPTRDEGNTIYF,TGTGCCAGCAGCTCACTACCCACGCGGGACGAGGGAAACACCATATATTTT
TRBJ2-7,-,-,TRBV4-1,CASSQEPSSTTSSYEQYF,TGCGCCAGCAGCCAAGAGCCTTCGTCCACAACTAGCTCCTACGAGCAGTACTTC
TRBJ1-2,-,-,TRBV7-9,CASSLVNHNYGYTF,TGTGCCAGCAGCTTAGTCAACCATAACTATGGCTACACCTTC
TRBJ1-4,-,-,TRBV28,CASTLGGGVEKLFF,TGTGCCAGCACCCTGGGCGGGGGTGTGGAAAAACTGTTTTTT
TRBJ1-1,-,-,TRBV30,CAWSVGTRAFF,TGTGCCTGGAGTGTCGGGACACGGGCTTTCTTT